These 2 T cell receptor beta chains were all obtained from the same sample, sequenced in a study of cytomegalovirus exposure and HLA in healthy donors. With 60 Vbeta and 13 Jbeta primers, the PCR was carried out. Sequencing was performed with immunoSEQ multiplex PCR; in TCRdb, only in-frame clones are kept and a portion is missing. The top ten hold roughly 1% of the sample, which has some 200,000 clones, around 89% seen once. Sequenced sample: PBMCs. These receptors originate from a woman younger than 30 in good health and CMV-seronegative.

The chain employs TRBV9 and TRBJ1-1, with 10 bases aligning to TRBD1. Germline assignment: CDR1 SGDLS and CDR2 YYNGEE. V gave up 3 bases and J gave up 3 bases; unmatched junction bases: 11. This CDR3 has 17 amino acids. The CDR3 is CASSAKSTGGIDTEAFF. In DNA, the CDR3 is TGTGCCAGCAGCGCCAAGTCGACAGGGGGCATTGACACTGAAGCTTTCTTT. The whole variable domain, filled in from reference TRBV9 and TRBJ1-1, reads DSGVTQTPKHLITATGQRVTLRCSPRSGDLSVYWYQQSLDQGLQFLIQYYNGEERAKGNILERFSAQQFPDLHSELNLSSLELGDSALYFCASSAKSTGGIDTEAFFGQGTRLTVV.

The chain combines TRBV21-1 with TRBJ2-5; the table assigns TRBD1, which was not confirmed against the DNA. TRBV21-1 is a pseudogene. This CDR3 is 14 amino acids long. The CDR3 nucleotides read TGTGCCAGCAGCCTACTGGGGCAGGGAGAGACCCAGTACTTC. Its translation is CASSLLGQGETQYF.